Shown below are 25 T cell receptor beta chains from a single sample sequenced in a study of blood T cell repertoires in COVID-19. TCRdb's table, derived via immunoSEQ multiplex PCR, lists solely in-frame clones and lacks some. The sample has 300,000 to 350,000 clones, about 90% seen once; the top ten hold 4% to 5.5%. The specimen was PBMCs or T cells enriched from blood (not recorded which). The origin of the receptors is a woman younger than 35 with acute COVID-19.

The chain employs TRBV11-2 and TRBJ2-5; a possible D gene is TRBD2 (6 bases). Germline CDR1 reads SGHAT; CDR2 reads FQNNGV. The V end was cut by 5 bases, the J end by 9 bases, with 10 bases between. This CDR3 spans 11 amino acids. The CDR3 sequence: CASSHPGAQYF. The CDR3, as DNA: TGTGCCAGCAGCCACCCGGGGGCCCAGTACTTC.

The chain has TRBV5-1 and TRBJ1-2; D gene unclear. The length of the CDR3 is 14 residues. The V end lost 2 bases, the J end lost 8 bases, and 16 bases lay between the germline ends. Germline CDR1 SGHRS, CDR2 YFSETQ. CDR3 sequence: CASSFPVGKLGYTF. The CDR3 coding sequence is TGCGCCAGCAGCTTCCCCGTCGGTAAGTTGGGCTACACCTTC.

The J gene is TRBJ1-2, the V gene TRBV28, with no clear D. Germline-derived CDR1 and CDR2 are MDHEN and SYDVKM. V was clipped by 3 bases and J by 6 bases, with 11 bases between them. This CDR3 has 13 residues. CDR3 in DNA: TGTGCCAGCAGTTTGTCCCTGGCTGATGGCTACACCTTC. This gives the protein CASSLSLADGYTF.

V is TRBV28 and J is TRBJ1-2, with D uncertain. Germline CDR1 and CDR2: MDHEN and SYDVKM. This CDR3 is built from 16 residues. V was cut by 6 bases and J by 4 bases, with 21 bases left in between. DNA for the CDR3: TGTGCCAGCAGCCCGACGGTATTGCGGCAGATCTATGGCTACACCTTC. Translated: CASSPTVLRQIYGYTF.

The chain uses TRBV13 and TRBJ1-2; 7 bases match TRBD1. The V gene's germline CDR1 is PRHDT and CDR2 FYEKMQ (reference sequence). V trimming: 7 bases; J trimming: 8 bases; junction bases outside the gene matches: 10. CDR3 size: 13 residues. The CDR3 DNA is TGTGCCAGCATCATCGACAGGGAACAGGGCTACACCTTC. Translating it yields CASIIDREQGYTF.

The CDR3: CASSLTRGEQFF. CDR3 DNA: TGTGCCAGCAGCTTGACTAGAGGTGAGCAGTTCTTC. The rearrangement joins TRBV7-3 to TRBJ2-1, with a weak D call TRBD2 (6 bases). V lost 3 bases and J 9 bases, leaving 9 bases between the germline ends. CDR3 length equals 12 residues. Germline values: CDR1 SGHTA, CDR2 FQGTGA. Filled out from reference TRBV7-3 and TRBJ2-1, the complete variable domain reads GAGVSQTPSNKVTEKGKYVELRCDPISGHTALYWYRQSLGQGPEFLIYFQGTGAADDSGLPNDRFFAVRPEGSVSTLKIQRTERGDSAVYLCASSLTRGEQFFGPGTRLTVL.

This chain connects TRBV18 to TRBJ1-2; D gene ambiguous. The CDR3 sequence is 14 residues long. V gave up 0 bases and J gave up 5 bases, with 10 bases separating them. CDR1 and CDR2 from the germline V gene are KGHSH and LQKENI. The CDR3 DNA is TGTGCCAGCTCACCACCCCTTTCAGTGTATGGCTACACCTTC. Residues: CASSPPLSVYGYTF.

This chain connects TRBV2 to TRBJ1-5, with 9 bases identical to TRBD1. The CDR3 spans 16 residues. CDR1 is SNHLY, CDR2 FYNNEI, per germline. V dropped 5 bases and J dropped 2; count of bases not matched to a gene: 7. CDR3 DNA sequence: TGTGCCAGCAGTTTAACAGGGGGCGTTGGCAATCAGCCCCAGCATTTT. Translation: CASSLTGGVGNQPQHF.

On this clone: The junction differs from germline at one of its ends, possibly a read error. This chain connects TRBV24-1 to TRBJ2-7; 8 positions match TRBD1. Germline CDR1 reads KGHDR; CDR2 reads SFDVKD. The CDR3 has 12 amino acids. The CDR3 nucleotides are TGTGCCACCAGTGATTCGGACAGGGAGCGGTACTTC. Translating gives CATSDSDRERYF.

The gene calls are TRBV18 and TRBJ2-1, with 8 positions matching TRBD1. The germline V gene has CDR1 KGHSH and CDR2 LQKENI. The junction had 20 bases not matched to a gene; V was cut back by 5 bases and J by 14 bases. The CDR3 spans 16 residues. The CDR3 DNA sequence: TGTGCCAGCTCATCGATTAGGACAGGGCCTAGGGGAATGGAGTTCTTC. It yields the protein CASSSIRTGPRGMEFF.

CDR3 residues: CASSLVAGLSGYTF. CDR3 DNA: TGTGCCAGCAGCTTAGTGGCGGGGCTCAGTGGCTACACCTTC. The V call is TRBV7-2, the J call TRBJ1-2; D might be TRBD1 (5 bases). The CDR3 spans 14 residues. Germline V gene lookup returns CDR1 SGHTA and CDR2 FQGNSA. V dropped 1 base and J dropped 7 bases, with 13 bases sitting between them. Drawing the rest from reference TRBV7-2 and TRBJ1-2, the complete variable domain is GAGVSQSPSNKVTEKGKDVELRCDPISGHTALYWYRQSLGQGLEFLIYFQGNSAPDKSGLPSDRFSAERTGGSVSTLTIQRTQQEDSAVYLCASSLVAGLSGYTFGSGTRLTVV.

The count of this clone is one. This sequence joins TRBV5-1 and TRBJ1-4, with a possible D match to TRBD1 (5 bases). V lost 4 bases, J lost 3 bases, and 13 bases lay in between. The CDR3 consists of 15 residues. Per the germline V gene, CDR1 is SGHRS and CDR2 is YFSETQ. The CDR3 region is CASSIEGLPNEKLFF. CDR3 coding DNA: TGCGCCAGCAGCATTGAGGGACTTCCTAATGAAAAACTGTTTTTT.

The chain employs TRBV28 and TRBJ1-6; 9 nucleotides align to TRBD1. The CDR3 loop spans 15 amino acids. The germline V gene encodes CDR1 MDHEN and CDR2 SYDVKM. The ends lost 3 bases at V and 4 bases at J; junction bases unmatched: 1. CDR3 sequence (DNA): TGTGCCAGCAGTTTCGGGACAGGGTATAATTCACCCCTCCACTTT. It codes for CASSFGTGYNSPLHF. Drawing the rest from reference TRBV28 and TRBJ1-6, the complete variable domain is DVKVTQSSRYLVKRTGEKVFLECVQDMDHENMFWYRQDPGLGLRLIYFSYDVKMKEKGDIPEGYSVSREKKERFSLILESASTNQTSMYLCASSFGTGYNSPLHFGNGTRLTVT.

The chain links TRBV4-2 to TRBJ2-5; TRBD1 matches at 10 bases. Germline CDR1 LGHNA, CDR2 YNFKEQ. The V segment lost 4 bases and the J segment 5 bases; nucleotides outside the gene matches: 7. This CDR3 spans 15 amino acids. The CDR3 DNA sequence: TGTGCCAGCAGCCGATCGACAGGGGGCTCGGAGACCCAGTACTTC. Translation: CASSRSTGGSETQYF.

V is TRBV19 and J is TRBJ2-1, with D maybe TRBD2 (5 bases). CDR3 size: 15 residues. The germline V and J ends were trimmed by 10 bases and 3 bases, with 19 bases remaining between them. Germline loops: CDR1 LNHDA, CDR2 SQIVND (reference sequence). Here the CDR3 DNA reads TGTGCCACTACCATCGGACTGACCGACTACAATGAGCAGTTCTTC. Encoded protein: CATTIGLTDYNEQFF.

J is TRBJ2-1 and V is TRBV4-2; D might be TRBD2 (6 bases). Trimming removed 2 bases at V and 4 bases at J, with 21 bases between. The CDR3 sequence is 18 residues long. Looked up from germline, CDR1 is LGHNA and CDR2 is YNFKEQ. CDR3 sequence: CASSQKPLAELGYNEQFF. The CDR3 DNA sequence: TGTGCCAGCAGCCAAAAACCCTTAGCGGAGCTGGGGTACAATGAGCAGTTCTTC.

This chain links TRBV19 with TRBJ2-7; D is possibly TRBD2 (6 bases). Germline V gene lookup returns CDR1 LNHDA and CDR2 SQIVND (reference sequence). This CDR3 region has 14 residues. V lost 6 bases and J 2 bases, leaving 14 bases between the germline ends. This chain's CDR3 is CASRRRDSAYEQYF. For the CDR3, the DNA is TGTGCCAGTAGGAGACGGGACTCAGCCTACGAGCAGTACTTC. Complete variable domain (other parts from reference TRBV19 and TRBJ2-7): DGGITQSPKYLFRKEGQNVTLSCEQNLNHDAMYWYRQDPGQGLRLIYYSQIVNDFQKGDIAEGYSVSREKKESFPLTVTSAQKNPTAFYLCASRRRDSAYEQYFGPGTRLTVT.

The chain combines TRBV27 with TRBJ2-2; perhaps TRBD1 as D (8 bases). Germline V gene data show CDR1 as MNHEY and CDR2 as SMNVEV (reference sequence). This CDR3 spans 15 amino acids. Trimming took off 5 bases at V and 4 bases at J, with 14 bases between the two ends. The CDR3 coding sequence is TGTGCCAGCAGTCCCACAGGGGGGGGCACCGGGGAGCTGTTTTTT. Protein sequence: CASSPTGGGTGELFF.

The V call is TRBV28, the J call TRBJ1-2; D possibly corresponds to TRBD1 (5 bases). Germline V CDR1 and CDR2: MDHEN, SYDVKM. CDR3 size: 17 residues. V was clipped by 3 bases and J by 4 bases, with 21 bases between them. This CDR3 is CASSFGGGGTLGYGYTF. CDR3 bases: TGTGCCAGCAGTTTCGGGGGGGGTGGCACCTTGGGCTATGGCTACACCTTC.

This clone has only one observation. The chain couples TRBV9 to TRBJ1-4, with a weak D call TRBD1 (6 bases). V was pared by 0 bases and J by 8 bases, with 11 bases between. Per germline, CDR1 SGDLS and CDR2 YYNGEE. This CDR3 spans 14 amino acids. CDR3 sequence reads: CASSVETGFEKLFF. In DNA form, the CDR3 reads TGTGCCAGCAGCGTAGAAACAGGGTTCGAAAAACTGTTTTTT.

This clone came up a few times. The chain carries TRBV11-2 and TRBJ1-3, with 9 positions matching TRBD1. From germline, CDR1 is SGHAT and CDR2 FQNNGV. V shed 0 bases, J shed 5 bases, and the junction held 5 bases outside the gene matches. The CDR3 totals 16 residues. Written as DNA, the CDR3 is TGTGCCAGCAGCTTAGAGGTGACAGGGGGACGAAACACCATATATTTT. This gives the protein CASSLEVTGGRNTIYF.

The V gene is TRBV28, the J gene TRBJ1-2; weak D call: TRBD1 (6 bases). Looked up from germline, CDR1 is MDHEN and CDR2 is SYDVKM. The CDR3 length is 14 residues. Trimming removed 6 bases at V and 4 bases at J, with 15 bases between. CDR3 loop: CASRSTGISYGYTF. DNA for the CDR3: TGTGCCAGCAGATCCACAGGGATTAGCTATGGCTACACCTTC.

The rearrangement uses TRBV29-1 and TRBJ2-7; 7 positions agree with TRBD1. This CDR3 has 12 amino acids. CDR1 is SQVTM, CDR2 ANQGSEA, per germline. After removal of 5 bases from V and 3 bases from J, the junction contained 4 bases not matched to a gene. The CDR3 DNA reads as TGCAGCGTTACAGGGGATTTCTACGAGCAGTACTTC. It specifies CSVTGDFYEQYF.

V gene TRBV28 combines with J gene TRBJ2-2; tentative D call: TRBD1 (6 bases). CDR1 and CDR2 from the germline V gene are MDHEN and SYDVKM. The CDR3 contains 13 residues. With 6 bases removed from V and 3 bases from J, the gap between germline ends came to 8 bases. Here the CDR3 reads CASSPGDTGELFF. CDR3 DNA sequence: TGTGCCAGCAGCCCAGGGGACACCGGGGAGCTGTTTTTT.

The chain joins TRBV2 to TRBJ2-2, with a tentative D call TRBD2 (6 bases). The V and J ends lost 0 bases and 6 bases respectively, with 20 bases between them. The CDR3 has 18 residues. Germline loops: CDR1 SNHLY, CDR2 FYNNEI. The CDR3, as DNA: TGTGCCAGCAGTGAAGCATGGTATTTCGGAGGGTTCCCCGGGGAGCTGTTTTTT. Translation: CASSEAWYFGGFPGELFF.